This TCR beta chain was sequenced during a study of identical twins. Overall study findings and caveats: Conclusions rested on cross-sectional statistics rather than following the same donors.

The J segment lost 6 bases and the V segment lost 6 bases, leaving 16 bases of the junction unmatched. The CDR3 length is 16 residues. Germline CDR1 reads DFQATT; CDR2 reads SNEGSKA (reference sequence). In the case of this clonotype: Its target is unknown.

TCRdb re-analysed the 5' RACE reads in MiXCR, keeping a single row per CDR3 protein. The data contain a few hundred thousand distinct CDR3 sequences, around 15% of them singletons. These same records also appear under a second study, on yellow fever vaccine responses in identical twins.

Sequencing was done on a sample of CD4+ T cells sorted from blood. The chain recombines TRBV20-1 with TRBJ2-1; 8 bases agree with TRBD2. The receptor was isolated from a woman between 18 and 29 years old in good health. CDR3 sequence: CSAGVGGGPPGNEQFF. The CDR3, as DNA: TGCAGTGCCGGAGTCGGCGGGGGGCCTCCCGGCAATGAGCAGTTCTTC.